The rows below give T cell receptor beta chains drawn from one sample of a study of T-cell memory formation after mild COVID-19. One entry per CDR3 protein results from TCRdb running MiXCR on the 5' RACE reads. The sample holds around 370,000 distinct CDR3 sequences, around 20% seen once. The sequencing sample was made of PBMCs or a T cell subset sorted from them (not recorded which). These receptor sequences come from an adult woman who had mild COVID-19 (a few samples of this study predate the infection). Cell type and time point are not known. CDR3s include the opening cysteine and the closing phenylalanine or tryptophan. A D gene is named only where the DNA matches it firmly. Clone size is stated in some rows and not others, as once, few, many or a class when expanded.

TGCAGTGCTAGAGACGGGACTCCTCAAGAGACCCAGTACTTC,CSARDGTPQETQYF,TRBJ2-5,TRBV20-1,few,-
TGTGCCAGCAGGCCGACTAGCGGGGAAGAGACCCAGTACTTC,CASRPTSGEETQYF,TRBJ2-5,TRBV14,-,TRBD2
TGTGCCATCTCGGGCGATTACTACGAGCAGTACTTC,CAISGDYYEQYF,TRBJ2-7,TRBV10-3,-,-
TGTGCCAGTGGGGTAGGGGCCATGAACACTGAAGCTTTCTTT,CASGVGAMNTEAFF,TRBJ1-1,TRBV3-1,few,-
TGCGCCAGCAGCATCCTGGGGGGCGGATACGAGCAGTACTTC,CASSILGGGYEQYF,TRBJ2-7,TRBV5-1,-,-
TGTGCCAGCAGGCCCCACAGGGGGCGATTAGGCCAAAATGAAAAACTGTTTTTT,CASRPHRGRLGQNEKLFF,TRBJ1-4,TRBV28,few,TRBD1
TGCAGTGCTAGAGATCGGGATAGCGGGGCGCCCCGAGGAAGGGAGCAGTTCTTC,CSARDRDSGAPRGREQFF,TRBJ2-1,TRBV20-1,few,TRBD2
TGCGCCAGCAGCGCCCCGGGCGAAGAGACCCAGTACTTC,CASSAPGEETQYF,TRBJ2-5,TRBV5-1,-,-
TGTGCCAGCAGCCAAGATCGGGGACAGCTCTCTGGGGCCAACGTCCTGACTTTC,CASSQDRGQLSGANVLTF,TRBJ2-6,TRBV4-2,many,TRBD1
TGTGCCAGCAGCAAAGGAGAGACAGGGGGGTTTGAGCAGTTCTTC,CASSKGETGGFEQFF,TRBJ2-1,TRBV21-1,few,-
TGTGCCAGCAGCTTGGACAGGGCTGTGGAGACCCAGTACTTC,CASSLDRAVETQYF,TRBJ2-5,TRBV7-2,few,TRBD1
TGTGCCAGCAGTATTACTAGCGGGCTTTACAATGAGCAGTTCTTC,CASSITSGLYNEQFF,TRBJ2-1,TRBV12-3/TRBV12-4,few,TRBD2
TGCGCCAGCAGCCAAGCGACAGCAGGGGGAGAGCAGTACTTC,CASSQATAGGEQYF,TRBJ2-7,TRBV4-3,many,TRBD1
TGTGCCAGCAGTTTAGAGAGGGTGTCCTATAATTCACCCCTCCACTTT,CASSLERVSYNSPLHF,TRBJ1-6,TRBV12-3/TRBV12-4,-,-
TGTGCCAGCAGCTTGGGCGGGACTAGCGGGAGGAGTGAGCAGTTCTTC,CASSLGGTSGRSEQFF,TRBJ2-1,TRBV5-4,-,TRBD2
TGTGCCAGCAGACTAGCGGGAGGCGAGCAGTACTTC,CASRLAGGEQYF,TRBJ2-7,TRBV12-3/TRBV12-4,few,TRBD2
TGTGCCAGCAGCCCCGGGACAGGAGATTATAGCAATCAGCCCCAGCATTTT,CASSPGTGDYSNQPQHF,TRBJ1-5,TRBV4-2,-,TRBD1
TGTGCCAGCAGTTACTCTGTCCAGGCTCACTCGAACACTGAAGCTTTCTTT,CASSYSVQAHSNTEAFF,TRBJ1-1,TRBV6-5,-,-
TGTGCCAGCAGCTTCCAAGGGACGAACACAGATACGCAGTATTTT,CASSFQGTNTDTQYF,TRBJ2-3,TRBV7-2,few,-
TGCAGCGTTGGGGGGGTTAAGGACTATGGCTACACCTTC,CSVGGVKDYGYTF,TRBJ1-2,TRBV29-1,-,-